This passage covers 26 T cell receptor beta chains from one sample sequenced in a study of T cell repertoires in cytomegalovirus infection. From the reads, TCRdb called clonotypes with MiXCR, one entry per CDR3 protein. The table records roughly 720,000 distinct CDR3 sequences, 35% to 45% of them present only once. Sequenced sample: PBMCs. These receptors were obtained from a human donor in good health (CMV status not recorded). Some clones in this sample may be carry-over from other donors' samples.

The genes are TRBV18 and TRBJ1-2; D is unclear. Germline V gene data show CDR1 as KGHSH and CDR2 as LQKENI. Trimming stripped 3 bases from V and 7 bases from J, with 21 bases between. This CDR3 has 16 amino acids. The CDR3 region is CASSPGEGGKISGYTF. For the CDR3, the DNA is TGTGCCAGCTCACCCGGGGAGGGCGGCAAAATCTCTGGCTACACCTTC.

This clonotype showed up many times. V and J are TRBV12-3 or TRBV12-4 and TRBJ1-5; TRBD1 might be the D (6 bases). V lost 6 bases to trimming and J lost 7 bases, with 16 bases between them. The CDR3 extends over 14 amino acids. For the CDR3, the DNA is TGTGCCAGCAGCTTGAACACAGGGCCCCAGCCCCAGCATTTT. It is translated as CASSLNTGPQPQHF.

The chain employs TRBV7-8 and TRBJ1-1; maybe TRBD1 (6 bases). The CDR3 has 14 residues. Germline CDR1 and CDR2: SGHVS and FQNEAQ. Trimming removed 6 bases at V and 4 bases at J, with 15 bases between. The CDR3 nucleotides read TGTGCCAGCAGTTTCGAGAGGGGGGGCACTGAAGCTTTCTTT. Its translation is CASSFERGGTEAFF.

The rearrangement links TRBV5-6 to TRBJ2-3, with D hard to call. Germline CDR1 SGHDT, CDR2 YYEEEE. V was shortened by 2 bases and J by 0 bases, with 10 bases between the two germline ends. This CDR3 contains 15 residues. DNA of the CDR3: TGTGCCAGCAGCTTTGGATATCCTAGCACAGATACGCAGTATTTT. Encoded protein: CASSFGYPSTDTQYF.

J is TRBJ2-7 and V is TRBV5-1, with 8 bases fitting TRBD2. This CDR3 region has 15 residues. Germline V gene data show CDR1 as SGHRS and CDR2 as YFSETQ. The J segment lost 2 bases and the V segment lost 4 bases, leaving 8 bases of the junction unmatched. CDR3: CASSGITGGPYEQYF. The CDR3 region has the DNA TGCGCCAGCAGCGGAATAACGGGAGGGCCCTACGAGCAGTACTTC.

The chain uses TRBV6-5 and TRBJ2-1, with D possibly being TRBD1 or TRBD2 (5 bases each). V lost 0 bases and J lost 2, with 8 bases in between. Germline V CDR1 and CDR2: MNHEY, SVGAGI. This CDR3 comprises 15 residues. CDR3: CASSYSGEPYNEQFF. CDR3 nucleotides: TGTGCCAGCAGTTACTCGGGGGAACCCTACAATGAGCAGTTCTTC.

This clonotype showed up just a few times. The V gene is TRBV29-1, the J gene TRBJ2-3, with D maybe TRBD2 (5 bases). CDR1 and CDR2 (germline): SQVTM, ANQGSEA. The CDR3 covers 15 residues. V was clipped by 7 bases and J by 4 bases, with 21 bases between them. CDR3 residues: CSAYAVARDSDTQYF. The CDR3, as DNA: TGCAGCGCATACGCCGTGGCCCGGGATTCAGATACGCAGTATTTT.

The chain carries TRBV12-3 or TRBV12-4 and TRBJ1-6; D unresolved. V lost 6 bases, J lost 4 bases, and 13 bases lay in between. The CDR3 runs 15 residues. This chain's CDR3 is CASSPGPGYNSPLHF. In DNA, the CDR3 is TGTGCCAGCAGCCCCGGTCCTGGTTATAATTCACCCCTCCACTTT.

V usage is TRBV12-3 or TRBV12-4 and J usage is TRBJ2-1, with D unclear. The CDR3 totals 12 residues. V was shortened by 1 base and J by 11 bases, with 9 bases between the two germline ends. The CDR3, as DNA: TGTGCCAGCAGTTTAGGGCTCCTTAAGCAGTTCTTC. This gives the protein CASSLGLLKQFF.

The CDR3 DNA is TGTGCCAGCAGTTCACCGACACTAACTAACTATGGCTACACCTTC. It specifies CASSSPTLTNYGYTF. This chain links TRBV6-6 with TRBJ1-2; D not certain. This CDR3 spans 15 amino acids. Germline V gives CDR1 MNHNY, CDR2 SVGAGI (reference sequence). V was pared by 4 bases and J by 0 bases, with 12 bases between.

V and J are TRBV24-1 and TRBJ2-1, with a weak D call TRBD2 (5 bases). V was clipped by 6 bases and J by 6 bases, with 11 bases between them. The germline CDR1 and CDR2 sequences are KGHDR and SFDVKD. This CDR3 comprises 13 residues. The CDR3: CATSTPGSNEQFF. The CDR3 DNA reads as TGTGCCACCAGTACTCCGGGGAGCAATGAGCAGTTCTTC.

Only a few counts were recorded for this clonotype. This chain links TRBV30 with TRBJ1-6, with a weak D call TRBD1 (5 bases). Germline loops: CDR1 GTSNPN, CDR2 SVGIG (reference sequence). CDR3 size: 15 residues. Trimming removed 0 bases at V and 9 bases at J, with 15 bases between. CDR3 nucleotides: TGTGCCTGGAGTGTACGAGACAGAATGTTTTCACCCCTCCACTTT. This codes for CAWSVRDRMFSPLHF.

The rearrangement uses TRBV28 and TRBJ2-7, with 11 positions matching TRBD2. V trimming: 10 bases; J trimming: 6 bases; junction bases outside the gene matches: 11. Germline values: CDR1 MDHEN, CDR2 SYDVKM. The CDR3 covers 14 residues. The CDR3 coding sequence is TGTGCCACATGCCTAGCGGGAGGTTGGGGCGAGCAGTACTTC. It is translated as CATCLAGGWGEQYF.

V usage is TRBV29-1 and J usage is TRBJ2-3; D gene uncertain. Trimming removed 5 bases at V and 0 bases at J, with 12 bases between. This CDR3 spans 14 amino acids. Germline V gene lookup returns CDR1 SQVTM and CDR2 ANQGSEA. CDR3 loop: CSVRPQSSTDTQYF. For the CDR3, the DNA is TGCAGCGTTCGACCCCAATCTAGCACAGATACGCAGTATTTT.

This clonotype was counted only a few times. The chain carries TRBV5-6 and TRBJ1-6, with TRBD1 identical over 7 bases. This CDR3 region has 16 residues. The trim removed 0 bases at V and 8 bases at J, leaving 8 bases unmatched. From germline, CDR1 is SGHDT and CDR2 YYEEEE. CDR3 region: CASSLGAQGTHSPLHF. CDR3 coding DNA: TGTGCCAGCAGCTTGGGGGCACAGGGGACCCATTCACCCCTCCACTTT.

This clonotype was detected only a few times. The V gene is TRBV18, the J gene TRBJ2-4; D is perhaps TRBD1 or TRBD2 (5 bases each). CDR1 is KGHSH and CDR2 is LQKENI in the germline V gene. CDR3 length equals 14 residues. Trimming left V 3 bases short and J 5 bases short, with 11 bases between. This chain's CDR3 is CASSPSRDENIQYF. The DNA of the CDR3 is TGTGCCAGCTCACCGAGCAGGGACGAAAACATTCAGTACTTC.

This clonotype was counted between two and nine times. The chain combines TRBV12-3 or TRBV12-4 with TRBJ2-7; TRBD2 matches at 12 bases. The CDR3 consists of 17 residues. Losses at the gene ends were 3 bases for V and 0 bases for J; bases not matched to a gene: 6. The CDR3 reads CASSFELAGGNSYEQYF. Here the CDR3 DNA reads TGTGCCAGCAGTTTTGAACTAGCGGGGGGCAACTCCTACGAGCAGTACTTC.

The chain is built from TRBV28 and TRBJ1-2; D not certain. The CDR3 spans 13 residues. Trimming stripped 3 bases from V and 7 bases from J, with 12 bases between. Germline loops: CDR1 MDHEN, CDR2 SYDVKM. The CDR3 protein is CASSFGVGGGYTF. DNA of the CDR3: TGTGCCAGCAGTTTTGGTGTTGGAGGTGGCTACACCTTC.

Worth noting for this clonotype: A read error is likely, as this CDR3 ends without the conserved phenylalanine or tryptophan. The chain combines TRBV12-5 with TRBJ2-5; 13 bases line up with TRBD2. Germline V gene lookup returns CDR1 LGHNT and CDR2 FRNRAP. This CDR3 contains 15 residues. V was clipped by 1 base and J by 4 bases; unmatched bases: 0. DNA for the CDR3: TGTGCTAGTGGTTTGGGGACTAGCGGGGGAGAGACCCAGTACTTA. The encoded protein is CASGLGTSGGETQYL.

The chain joins TRBV28 to TRBJ1-5, with D hard to call. The V and J ends lost 1 base and 3 bases respectively, with 7 bases between them. Germline CDR1 and CDR2: MDHEN and SYDVKM. The CDR3 is made up of 14 amino acids. The CDR3 protein is CASSLSGYNQPQHF. CDR3 nucleotide sequence: TGTGCCAGCAGTTTATCGGGCTACAATCAGCCCCAGCATTTT.

The rearrangement uses TRBV20-1 and TRBJ2-1, with D perhaps matching TRBD2 (6 bases). This CDR3 has 15 residues. In germline, CDR1 is DFQATT, CDR2 SNEGSKA (reference sequence). V was pared by 6 bases and J by 7 bases, with 22 bases between. The CDR3 spells CSAWGRNKEGNEQFF. The CDR3 nucleotides read TGCAGTGCGTGGGGACGGAACAAGGAGGGGAATGAGCAGTTCTTC.

There are a few counts of this clonotype. The rearrangement joins TRBV5-1 to TRBJ2-7; the D gene could be TRBD1 or TRBD2 (5 bases each). Trimming removed 0 bases at V and 7 bases at J, with 17 bases between. Germline assignment: CDR1 SGHRS and CDR2 YFSETQ. The length of the CDR3 is 15 residues. The CDR3 region has the DNA TGCGCCAGCAGCTTGGATTCGTTGGGGGTGGGGGAGCAGTACTTC. Its translation: CASSLDSLGVGEQYF.

The chain combines TRBV28 with TRBJ1-5; no reliable D call. This CDR3 spans 16 amino acids. Looked up from germline, CDR1 is MDHEN and CDR2 is SYDVKM. Trimming took 7 bases from V and 0 from J, leaving 16 bases between them. CDR3 in amino acids: CASTTGRVNSNQPQHF. The CDR3 bases are TGTGCCAGCACCACGGGGAGGGTCAATAGCAATCAGCCCCAGCATTTT.

This clonotype was seen a few times. The genes are TRBV2 and TRBJ2-7; 8 bases agree with TRBD1. J lost 3 bases, V lost 7 bases, and 2 bases had no gene match. Germline assignment: CDR1 SNHLY and CDR2 FYNNEI. This CDR3 is built from 12 residues. As DNA, the CDR3 is TGTGCCAGCATCGGACAGGGCTACGAGCAGTACTTC. This gives the protein CASIGQGYEQYF.

The chain joins TRBV10-3 to TRBJ2-1; D remains ambiguous. Germline lookup yields CDR1 ENHRY and CDR2 SYGVKD. CDR3 length equals 13 residues. The V gene lost 6 bases and the J gene lost 8 bases, with 14 bases spanning the gap. In DNA form, the CDR3 reads TGTGCCATCAGAACTGTACAGCGCGATGAGCAGTTCTTC. Translating gives CAIRTVQRDEQFF.

This clonotype was counted only a few times. The rearrangement joins TRBV7-2 to TRBJ2-1; the D gene could be TRBD1 or TRBD2 (6 bases each). Per germline, CDR1 SGHTA and CDR2 FQGNSA. V dropped 2 bases and J dropped 9 bases, with 17 bases sitting between them. This CDR3 contains 15 residues. DNA of the CDR3: TGTGCCAGCAGCTTATTAAGGGGGGCGCTTGGTGAGCAGTTCTTC. It yields the protein CASSLLRGALGEQFF.